Below, 10 T cell receptor beta chains from the same sample are listed, as sequenced in a study of cytomegalovirus exposure and HLA in healthy donors. The PCR made use of 60 Vbeta and 13 Jbeta primers. Profiling relied on immunoSEQ multiplex PCR, and the TCRdb table lists in-frame clones only, not all of them. In the table there are around 200,000 clones, 82% of which are singletons. The sample taken for sequencing was PBMCs. The receptors were gathered from a young woman in good health and CMV-seronegative.

This sequence joins TRBV11-2 and TRBJ2-4, with a tentative D call TRBD2 (5 bases). Germline lookup yields CDR1 SGHAT and CDR2 FQNNGV. CDR3 length equals 16 residues. V was trimmed by 4 bases and J by 2 bases, leaving 15 bases between them. The CDR3 sequence is CASSSVGSAPKNIQYF. The CDR3 DNA sequence: TGTGCCAGCAGCTCGGTGGGGAGCGCCCCCAAAAACATTCAGTACTTC.

The chain carries TRBV6-1 and TRBJ1-2, with D perhaps matching TRBD1 (6 bases). The CDR3 contains 13 residues. CDR1 is MNHNS, CDR2 SASEGT, per germline. V dropped 1 base and J dropped 8 bases, with 11 bases sitting between them. The CDR3 nucleotides read TGTGCCAGCAGTGAAGGTGCGGGGGGCGGCTACACCTTC. It encodes CASSEGAGGGYTF.

V usage is TRBV4-1 and J usage is TRBJ1-1; 7 bases fit TRBD1. V shed 3 bases and J 1 base; nucleotides not matched to a gene: 20. This CDR3 region has 20 residues. Germline-derived CDR1 and CDR2 are MGHRA and YSYEKL. Here the CDR3 DNA reads TGCGCCAGCAGCCACTCTACCACCGGGACAGTCAAGGGCCCGAACACTGAAGCTTTCTTT. This codes for CASSHSTTGTVKGPNTEAFF.

In its sample, this clone was seen a few times. CDR3 bases: TGTGCCAGCAGTTTAGGGTCAGGGTGGGGAAACACCATATATTTT. Its protein is CASSLGSGWGNTIYF. This rearrangement joins TRBV28 to TRBJ1-3; TRBD1 is a possible D gene (5 bases). The germline V gene encodes CDR1 MDHEN and CDR2 SYDVKM. The length of the CDR3 is 15 residues. V was shortened by 2 bases and J by 4 bases, with 12 bases between the two germline ends.

The chain carries TRBV2 and TRBJ2-5; possibly TRBD2 for D (6 bases). V shed 10 bases and J shed 3 bases, with 15 bases lying between them. Germline V gives CDR1 SNHLY, CDR2 FYNNEI. This CDR3 has 13 amino acids. Here the CDR3 DNA reads TGTGCCACCCTTATCCAGCGGGAAGAGACCCAGTACTTC. Residues: CATLIQREETQYF.

The chain combines TRBV5-1 with TRBJ2-5; 8 bases map to TRBD1. Per the germline V gene, CDR1 is SGHRS and CDR2 is YFSETQ. The CDR3 runs 14 residues. V lost 3 bases to trimming and J lost 7 bases; unmatched junction nucleotides: 8. Here the CDR3 reads CASSWGQDRGTQYF. The CDR3 DNA reads as TGCGCCAGCAGCTGGGGACAGGATCGGGGGACCCAGTACTTC.

This clone is a singleton in its sample. The V and J genes are TRBV5-1 and TRBJ1-4, with D unresolved. Germline V CDR1 and CDR2: SGHRS, YFSETQ. The ends were cut back, 1 base at V and 0 bases at J, with 13 bases in the middle. The CDR3 has 17 residues. CDR3 protein: CASSLLPRSATNEKLFF. CDR3 DNA sequence: TGCGCCAGCAGCTTGTTACCCAGATCTGCAACTAATGAAAAACTGTTTTTT.

The chain couples TRBV4-2 to TRBJ1-1; D possibly corresponds to TRBD1 (5 bases). With 4 bases removed from V and 2 bases from J, the gap between germline ends came to 11 bases. The CDR3 spans 14 residues. Germline V CDR1 and CDR2: LGHNA, YNFKEQ. In DNA, the CDR3 is TGTGCCAGCAGCCCGGGGGGAGGAAACACTGAAGCTTTCTTT. It yields the protein CASSPGGGNTEAFF.

Notes on this clone: The germline gene is not matched at one end of the junction; a read error may be the cause. The chain combines TRBV6-1 with TRBJ1-1, with 7 bases fitting TRBD1. The CDR3 extends over 15 amino acids. CDR1 is MNHNS, CDR2 SASEGT, per germline. CDR3 coding DNA: TGTGCCGGCAGTGTTTATAACCTAGACAGGGATGGAGCTTTCTTT. This encodes CAGSVYNLDRDGAFF.

V usage is TRBV7-9 and J usage is TRBJ1-2; D remains ambiguous. Trimming pared 5 bases from V and 0 bases from J, leaving 16 bases between. CDR1 and CDR2 from the germline V gene are SEHNR and FQNEAQ (reference sequence). This CDR3 has 16 amino acids. CDR3 residues: CASSPRSSSANYGYTF. The CDR3 DNA sequence: TGTGCCAGCAGCCCCCGATCATCCTCAGCTAACTATGGCTACACCTTC.